Below, 22 T cell receptor beta chains from the same sample are listed, as sequenced in a study of PD-1 blockade in classical Hodgkin lymphoma. Sequencing was performed with immunoSEQ multiplex PCR; in TCRdb, only in-frame clones are kept and a portion is missing. The sample carries some 58,000 clones, approximately 92% recorded once. Time point indicated: cycle 4 day 1 (C4D1), after 6 weeks of nivolumab. Brentuximab vedotin exposure varied among the patients, all of whom had relapsed after autologous stem cell transplantation. The sequenced sample was peripheral blood mononuclear cells (PBMCs), obtained before the fourth cycle of nivolumab. Receptors originate from a human donor with classical Hodgkin lymphoma.

J is TRBJ2-7 and V is TRBV9; TRBD1 agrees at 8 bases. J was trimmed by 2 bases and V by 4 bases; bases with no gene match: 5. CDR3 size: 14 residues. The germline V gene has CDR1 SGDLS and CDR2 YYNGEE. The CDR3 reads CASSPRTGTYEQYF. The CDR3 nucleotides read TGTGCCAGCAGCCCGCGGACAGGGACCTACGAGCAGTACTTC.

Notes on this clone: The junction departs from the called germline gene at one end, perhaps through a read error. The chain carries TRBV29-1 and TRBJ2-5; 8 positions match TRBD2. The CDR3 contains 15 residues. The germline CDR1 and CDR2 sequences are SQVTM and ANQGSEA. The CDR3 region is CSVEGIGGAVETQYF. The CDR3 DNA reads TGCAGCGTAGAAGGGATCGGGGGGGCGGTTGAGACCCAGTACTTC.

The chain is built from TRBV27 and TRBJ2-4; 9 bases map to TRBD2. Losses at the gene ends were 2 bases for V and 0 bases for J; bases not matched to a gene: 8. The CDR3 is made up of 18 amino acids. The germline gives CDR1 MNHEY, CDR2 SMNVEV (reference sequence). Written as DNA, the CDR3 is TGTGCCAGCAGTTTACTAGCGGGACGAACTCTAGCCAAAAACATTCAGTACTTC. It codes for CASSLLAGRTLAKNIQYF.

The CDR3 nucleotides are TGTGCCAGCAGCTGGGGCTCCTACAATGAGCAGTTCTTC. This gives the protein CASSWGSYNEQFF. This chain links TRBV11-2 with TRBJ2-1, with D hard to call. CDR3 length: 13 amino acids. Trimming left V 4 bases short and J 0 bases short, with 4 bases between. Germline CDR1 and CDR2: SGHAT and FQNNGV.

The chain couples TRBV18 to TRBJ2-5; unclear D gene. Trimming removed 4 bases at V and 5 bases at J, with 14 bases between. The CDR3 contains 14 residues. In germline, CDR1 is KGHSH, CDR2 LQKENI. For the CDR3, the DNA is TGTGCCAGCTCACTCGACCCCTTTGGGGAGACCCAGTACTTC. Translating it yields CASSLDPFGETQYF.

CDR3: CASRPGTGTGAKNIQYF. In DNA, the CDR3 is TGTGCCAGCCGTCCCGGGACAGGGACGGGGGCCAAAAACATTCAGTACTTC. The rearrangement joins TRBV2 to TRBJ2-4, with 9 bases identical to TRBD1. The CDR3 contains 17 residues. V trimming: 8 bases; J trimming: 1 base; junction bases outside the gene matches: 12. The germline CDR1 and CDR2 sequences are SNHLY and FYNNEI.

The rearrangement links TRBV7-9 to TRBJ1-4; D gene unclear. CDR1 is SEHNR and CDR2 is FQNEAQ in the germline V gene (reference sequence). This CDR3 is 15 amino acids long. V was pared by 0 bases and J by 7 bases, with 12 bases between. The CDR3 reads CASSLAEGTGEKLFF. The CDR3, as DNA: TGTGCCAGCAGCTTAGCGGAGGGAACGGGTGAAAAACTGTTTTTT.

The J gene is TRBJ2-3, the V gene TRBV28; 9 bases align to TRBD2. The CDR3 runs to 15 residues. V was clipped by 3 bases and J by 0 bases; unmatched bases: 1. Germline V gives CDR1 MDHEN, CDR2 SYDVKM. Here the CDR3 reads CASSFSGGSTDTQYF. CDR3 DNA sequence: TGTGCCAGCAGTTTTAGCGGGGGAAGCACAGATACGCAGTATTTT.

V gene TRBV7-8 combines with J gene TRBJ2-7, with D maybe TRBD2 (6 bases). Germline V gene lookup returns CDR1 SGHVS and CDR2 FQNEAQ. The CDR3 spans 13 residues. Deletions cut 5 bases from V and 0 bases from J, with 8 bases between. The DNA of the CDR3 is TGTGCCAGCAGCCCGGGACTCTCCTACGAGCAGTACTTC. This gives the protein CASSPGLSYEQYF.

The rearrangement joins TRBV9 to TRBJ1-4, with D uncertain. The CDR3 has 15 residues. The V end was cut by 2 bases, the J end by 8 bases, with 16 bases between. CDR1 is SGDLS and CDR2 is YYNGEE in the germline V gene. Written as DNA, the CDR3 is TGTGCCAGCAGCGTGACCAAGGGTAGTGGCGAAAAACTGTTTTTT. Protein product: CASSVTKGSGEKLFF.

This chain joins TRBV11-2 and TRBJ2-1; TRBD1 matches 9 bases. J was trimmed by 8 bases and V by 3 bases; bases with no gene match: 5. The germline CDR1 and CDR2 sequences are SGHAT and FQNNGV. The CDR3 is 14 residues long. The CDR3 bases are TGTGCCAGCAGCTTGGGGACAGGGTTCGATGAGCAGTTCTTC. It translates to CASSLGTGFDEQFF.

This sequence joins TRBV5-1 and TRBJ2-1; TRBD2 matches 7 bases. V gave up 0 bases and J gave up 9 bases; unmatched junction bases: 6. CDR3 length equals 14 residues. Germline lookup yields CDR1 SGHRS and CDR2 YFSETQ. This CDR3 is CASSLAGRESEQFF. CDR3 DNA sequence: TGCGCCAGCAGCTTGGCCGGGCGGGAGAGTGAGCAGTTCTTC.

The J gene is TRBJ2-1, the V gene TRBV28, with D tentatively TRBD1 (5 bases). The CDR3 is 17 residues long. Germline CDR1 is MDHEN and CDR2 is SYDVKM. The ends were cut back, 3 bases at V and 4 bases at J, with 19 bases in the middle. The DNA for the CDR3 is TGTGCCAGCAGTTTTTCCAAAACCGCGACAGCTTACAATGAGCAGTTCTTC. It specifies CASSFSKTATAYNEQFF.

The genes are TRBV2 and TRBJ1-6; D is unclear. The CDR3 runs 13 residues. Germline V gene sequence: CDR1 SNHLY, CDR2 FYNNEI. Between the trimmed V and J ends, which lost 8 bases and 5 bases, there was a span of 10 bases. The CDR3 nucleotides are TGTGCCAGCTACGGCTTGGATAATTCACCCCTCCACTTT. Protein: CASYGLDNSPLHF.

This sequence joins TRBV5-1 and TRBJ2-7; no clear D gene. Per germline, CDR1 SGHRS and CDR2 YFSETQ. Deletions cut 0 bases from V and 3 bases from J, with 7 bases between. The CDR3 consists of 13 residues. In DNA form, the CDR3 reads TGCGCCAGCAGCTTGGCCAGTAGCTACGAGCAGTACTTC. This gives the protein CASSLASSYEQYF.

The genes are TRBV11-3 and TRBJ2-2, with D possibly being TRBD1 (5 bases). Germline-derived CDR1 and CDR2 are SGHNT and YENEEA. The CDR3 is made up of 15 amino acids. Trimming shortened V by 1 base and J by 3 bases, and 9 bases separated the two germline ends. CDR3 nucleotide sequence: TGTGCCAGCAGCTTAGGGGGCAGGGACACCGGGGAGCTGTTTTTT. This sequence encodes CASSLGGRDTGELFF. The variable domain in full, with the rest retrieved from reference TRBV11-3 and TRBJ2-2, is EAGVVQSPRYKIIEKKQPVAFWCNPISGHNTLYWYLQNLGQGPELLIRYENEEAVDDSQLPKDRFSAERLKGVDSTLKIQPAELGDSAVYLCASSLGGRDTGELFFGEGSRLTVL.

The V and J genes are TRBV11-1 and TRBJ2-1, with 7 bases lining up with TRBD2. The trim removed 5 bases at V and 4 bases at J, leaving 11 bases unmatched. Germline V gene data show CDR1 as SGHAT and CDR2 as FQDESV (reference sequence). CDR3 length equals 16 residues. The CDR3 DNA reads TGTGCCAGCAGCCCAGGTGTACTAGCGATTTACAATGAGCAGTTCTTC. Translation gives CASSPGVLAIYNEQFF.

V and J are TRBV6-1 and TRBJ2-3, with D unclear. CDR1 and CDR2 (germline): MNHNS, SASEGT. There are 15 residues in the CDR3. Trimming pared 3 bases from V and 1 base from J, leaving 11 bases between. The CDR3 region is CASSEREPGTDTQYF. The CDR3 DNA sequence: TGTGCCAGCAGTGAGCGAGAGCCGGGCACAGATACGCAGTATTTT.

This clone counts as medium-sized. V and J are TRBV2 and TRBJ1-4; D remains unclear. V gave up 6 bases and J gave up 7 bases, with 15 bases separating them. This CDR3 comprises 14 residues. Germline CDR1 is SNHLY and CDR2 is FYNNEI. This CDR3 is CASREEGSGEKLFF. CDR3 nucleotides: TGTGCCAGCAGAGAGGAGGGAAGTGGTGAAAAACTGTTTTTT. Using reference TRBV2 and TRBJ1-4 for the parts outside the CDR3, the full variable domain is EPEVTQTPSHQVTQMGQEVILRCVPISNHLYFYWYRQILGQKVEFLVSFYNNEISEKSEIFDDQFSVERPDGSNFTLKIRSTKLEDSAMYFCASREEGSGEKLFFGSGTQLSVL.

The V and J genes are TRBV27 and TRBJ1-2; D is unresolved. The V gene lost 5 bases and the J gene lost 4 bases, with 11 bases spanning the gap. Per germline, CDR1 MNHEY and CDR2 SMNVEV (reference sequence). This CDR3 comprises 13 residues. The CDR3 coding sequence is TGTGCCAGCAGTCCCCGTGGCTTCTATGGCTACACCTTC. Residues: CASSPRGFYGYTF.

This clone has a single count. J is TRBJ2-3 and V is TRBV30, with TRBD2 matching over 8 bases. The V gene's germline CDR1 is GTSNPN and CDR2 SVGIG (reference sequence). This CDR3 has 16 amino acids. The V gene end was trimmed by 3 bases and the J gene end by 3 bases; junction bases not matched to a gene: 11. DNA of the CDR3: TGTGCCTGGAGAAAAGCGGGAGAAGGGGTGACAGATACGCAGTATTTT. The encoded protein is CAWRKAGEGVTDTQYF.

This chain links TRBV28 with TRBJ2-7; TRBD2 might be the D (7 bases). Germline V lookup: CDR1 MDHEN, CDR2 SYDVKM. V was pared by 3 bases and J by 3 bases, with 12 bases between. This CDR3 spans 14 amino acids. The CDR3 bases are TGTGCCAGCAGTTTGGACGGGGGGCGCTACGAGCAGTACTTC. It translates to CASSLDGGRYEQYF. Using reference TRBV28 and TRBJ2-7 for the parts outside the CDR3, the full variable domain is DVKVTQSSRYLVKRTGEKVFLECVQDMDHENMFWYRQDPGLGLRLIYFSYDVKMKEKGDIPEGYSVSREKKERFSLILESASTNQTSMYLCASSLDGGRYEQYFGPGTRLTVT.